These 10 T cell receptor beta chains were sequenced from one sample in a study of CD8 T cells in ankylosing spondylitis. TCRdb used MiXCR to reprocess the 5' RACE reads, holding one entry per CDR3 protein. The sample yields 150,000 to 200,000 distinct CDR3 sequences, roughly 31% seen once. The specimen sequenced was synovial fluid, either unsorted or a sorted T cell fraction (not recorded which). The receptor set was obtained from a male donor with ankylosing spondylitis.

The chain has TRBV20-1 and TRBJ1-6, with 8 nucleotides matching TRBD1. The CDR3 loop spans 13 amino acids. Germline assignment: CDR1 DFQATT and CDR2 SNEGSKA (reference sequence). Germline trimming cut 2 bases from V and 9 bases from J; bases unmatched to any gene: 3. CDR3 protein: CSARSGGTSPLHF. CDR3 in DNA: TGCAGTGCTAGATCAGGGGGCACTTCACCCCTCCACTTT.

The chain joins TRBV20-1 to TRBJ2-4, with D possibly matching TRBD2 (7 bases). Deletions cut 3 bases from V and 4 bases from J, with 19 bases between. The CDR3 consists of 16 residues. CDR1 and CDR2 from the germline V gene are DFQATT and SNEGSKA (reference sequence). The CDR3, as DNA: TGCAGTGCTAGTTTGGGTGGGGGGGCCCTTAAAAACATTCAGTACTTC. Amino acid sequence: CSASLGGGALKNIQYF.

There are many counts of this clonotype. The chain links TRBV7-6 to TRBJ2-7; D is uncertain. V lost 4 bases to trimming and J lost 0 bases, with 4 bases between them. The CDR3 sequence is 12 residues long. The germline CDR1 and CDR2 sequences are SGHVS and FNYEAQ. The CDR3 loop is CASSSSSYEQYF. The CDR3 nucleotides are TGTGCCAGCAGCTCTAGCTCCTACGAGCAGTACTTC. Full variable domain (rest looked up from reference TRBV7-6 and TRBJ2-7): GAGVSQSPRYKVTKRGQDVALRCDPISGHVSLYWYRQALGQGPEFLTYFNYEAQQDKSGLPNDRFSAERPEGSISTLTIQRTEQRDSAMYRCASSSSSYEQYFGPGTRLTVT.

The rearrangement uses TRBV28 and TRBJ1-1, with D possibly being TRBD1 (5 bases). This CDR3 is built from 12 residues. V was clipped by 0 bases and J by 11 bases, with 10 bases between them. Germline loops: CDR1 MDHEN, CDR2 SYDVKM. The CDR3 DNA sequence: TGTGCCAGCAGTTTATGGGGGGAGTCGGCTTTCTTT. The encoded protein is CASSLWGESAFF.

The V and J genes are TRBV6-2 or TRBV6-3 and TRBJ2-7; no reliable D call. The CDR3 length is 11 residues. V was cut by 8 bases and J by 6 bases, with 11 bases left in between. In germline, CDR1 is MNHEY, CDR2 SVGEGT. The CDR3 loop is CASGRKGEQYF. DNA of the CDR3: TGTGCCAGCGGCCGGAAGGGCGAGCAGTACTTC.

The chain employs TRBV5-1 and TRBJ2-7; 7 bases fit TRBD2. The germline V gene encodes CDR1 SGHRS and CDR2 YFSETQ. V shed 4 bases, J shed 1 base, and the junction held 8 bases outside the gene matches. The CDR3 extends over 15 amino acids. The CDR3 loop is CASSLQGGLSYEQYF. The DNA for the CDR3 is TGCGCCAGCAGCCTCCAGGGAGGGTTGTCCTACGAGCAGTACTTC. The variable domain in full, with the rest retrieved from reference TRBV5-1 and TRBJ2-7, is KAGVTQTPRYLIKTRGQQVTLSCSPISGHRSVSWYQQTPGQGLQFLFEYFSETQRNKGNFPGRFSGRQFSNSRSEMNVSTLELGDSALYLCASSLQGGLSYEQYFGPGTRLTVT.

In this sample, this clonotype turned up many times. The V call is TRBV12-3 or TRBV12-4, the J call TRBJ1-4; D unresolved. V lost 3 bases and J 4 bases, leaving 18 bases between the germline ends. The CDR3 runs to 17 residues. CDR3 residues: CASSFPLSGRDNEKLFF. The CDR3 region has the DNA TGTGCCAGCAGTTTCCCCCTCAGCGGGAGGGATAATGAAAAACTGTTTTTT.

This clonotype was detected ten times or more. CDR3 region: CASSTGRNSNQPQHF. The CDR3 coding sequence is TGTGCCAGCAGTACTGGACGGAATAGCAATCAGCCCCAGCATTTT. This chain links TRBV6-5 with TRBJ1-5; D not certain. The CDR3 runs to 15 residues. Between the trimmed V and J ends, which lost 5 bases and 0 bases, there was a span of 11 bases. Germline lookup yields CDR1 MNHEY and CDR2 SVGAGI.

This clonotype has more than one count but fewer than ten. This CDR3 is CASSRGGALSYGEQFF. The CDR3 region has the DNA TGTGCCAGCAGCCGCGGGGGGGCCTTGTCTTATGGTGAGCAGTTCTTC. This chain uses TRBV9 with TRBJ2-1, with 9 bases identical to TRBD2. The CDR3 has 16 amino acids. V shed 4 bases and J 9 bases; nucleotides not matched to a gene: 14. Germline-derived CDR1 and CDR2 are SGDLS and YYNGEE. Full variable domain (missing parts from reference TRBV9 and TRBJ2-1): DSGVTQTPKHLITATGQRVTLRCSPRSGDLSVYWYQQSLDQGLQFLIQYYNGEERAKGNILERFSAQQFPDLHSELNLSSLELGDSALYFCASSRGGALSYGEQFFGPGTRLTVL.

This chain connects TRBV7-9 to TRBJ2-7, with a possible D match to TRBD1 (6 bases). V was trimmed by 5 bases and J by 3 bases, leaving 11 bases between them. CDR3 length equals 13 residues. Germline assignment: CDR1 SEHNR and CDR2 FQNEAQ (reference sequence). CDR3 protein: CASSRTEIYEQYF. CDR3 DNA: TGTGCCAGCAGCCGGACAGAAATCTACGAGCAGTACTTC.